Below, one T cell receptor (beta chain) is given with its context. Its cognate antigen is unknown. The CDR3 length is 15 residues. With 4 bases removed from V and 0 bases from J, the gap between germline ends came to 13 bases. Germline assignment: CDR1 SGHRS and CDR2 YFSETQ. This entry comes from a study of T cells after yellow fever vaccination. Study-wide background: Fractions low in cell number were prepared with SMART-Seq v4 Ultra Low Input.

TCRdb itself ran the 5' RACE reads through MiXCR, one entry per CDR3 protein. The sample lists about 350,000 distinct CDR3 sequences, 12% occurring once. Study-level results: Reappearance after the booster was observed for most primary-vaccination clones (roughly 97% CD4, just over 85% CD8). High-abundance clonotypes from the bulk population could contaminate FACS-sorted repertoires.

The clonotype comes from a man aged 18 to 30 who received the YFV17D yellow fever vaccine. The source was CD4+ T cells sorted from PBMCs, collected 15 days after the yellow fever booster vaccination. This rearrangement joins TRBV5-1 to TRBJ1-1; possible D gene TRBD1, 5 bases. The CDR3 here is CASSPDQGMNTEAFF. In nucleotides, the CDR3 is TGCGCCAGCAGCCCCGACCAGGGTATGAACACTGAAGCTTTCTTT.